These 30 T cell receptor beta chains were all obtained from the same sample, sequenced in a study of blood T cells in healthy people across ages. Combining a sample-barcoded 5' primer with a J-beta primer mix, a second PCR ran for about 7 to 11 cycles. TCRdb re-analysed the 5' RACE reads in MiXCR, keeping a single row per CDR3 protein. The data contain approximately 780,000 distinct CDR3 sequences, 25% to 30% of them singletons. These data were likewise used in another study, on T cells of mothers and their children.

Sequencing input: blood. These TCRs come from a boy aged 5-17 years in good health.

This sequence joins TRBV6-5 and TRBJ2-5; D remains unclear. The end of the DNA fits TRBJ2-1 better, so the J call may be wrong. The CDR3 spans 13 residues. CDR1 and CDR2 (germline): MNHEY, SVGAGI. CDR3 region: CASSVGDTNEQFF. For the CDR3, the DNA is TGTGCCAGTTCTGTCGGCGACACGAATGAGCAGTTCTTC.

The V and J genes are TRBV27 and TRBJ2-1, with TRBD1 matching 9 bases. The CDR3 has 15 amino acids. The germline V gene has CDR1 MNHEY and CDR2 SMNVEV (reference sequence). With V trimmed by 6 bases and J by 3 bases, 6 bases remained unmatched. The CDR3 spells CASSGGQGNYNEQFF. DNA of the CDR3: TGTGCCAGCAGCGGAGGACAGGGGAACTACAATGAGCAGTTCTTC.

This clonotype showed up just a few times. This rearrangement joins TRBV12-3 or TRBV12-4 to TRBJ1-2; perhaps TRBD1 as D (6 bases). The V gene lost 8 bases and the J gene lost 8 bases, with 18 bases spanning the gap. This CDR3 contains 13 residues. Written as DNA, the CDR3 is TGTGCCAGCGGGTTCGGGGGGGCCGGAGGCTACACCTTC. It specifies CASGFGGAGGYTF.

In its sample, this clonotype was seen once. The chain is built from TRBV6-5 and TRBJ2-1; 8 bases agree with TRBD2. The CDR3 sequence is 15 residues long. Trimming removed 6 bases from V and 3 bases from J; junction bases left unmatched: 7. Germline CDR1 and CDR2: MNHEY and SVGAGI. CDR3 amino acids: CASRPKRGYYNEQFF. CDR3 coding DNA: TGTGCCAGCAGGCCAAAGCGGGGGTACTACAATGAGCAGTTCTTC.

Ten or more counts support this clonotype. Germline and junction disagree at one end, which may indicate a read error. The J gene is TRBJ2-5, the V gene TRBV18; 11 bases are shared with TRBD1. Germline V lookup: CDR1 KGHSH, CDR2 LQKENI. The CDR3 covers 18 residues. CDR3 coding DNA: TGTGCCAGCTCAAGCGGACAGGGGGCGAATGGGGTTGCCAATGAGCGGTTCTTC. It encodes CASSSGQGANGVANERFF.

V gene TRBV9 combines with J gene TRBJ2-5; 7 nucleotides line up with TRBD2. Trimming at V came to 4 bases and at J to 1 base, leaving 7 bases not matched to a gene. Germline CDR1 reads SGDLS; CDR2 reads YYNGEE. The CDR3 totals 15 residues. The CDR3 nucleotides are TGTGCCAGCAGCCCTCCAGCGGGGACCCAAGAGACCCAGTACTTC. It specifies CASSPPAGTQETQYF.

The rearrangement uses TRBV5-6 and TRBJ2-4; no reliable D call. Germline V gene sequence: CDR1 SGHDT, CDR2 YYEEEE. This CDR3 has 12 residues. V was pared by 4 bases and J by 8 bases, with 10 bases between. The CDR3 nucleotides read TGTGCCAGCAGCGCCTCTAGATACATTCAGTACTTC. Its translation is CASSASRYIQYF.

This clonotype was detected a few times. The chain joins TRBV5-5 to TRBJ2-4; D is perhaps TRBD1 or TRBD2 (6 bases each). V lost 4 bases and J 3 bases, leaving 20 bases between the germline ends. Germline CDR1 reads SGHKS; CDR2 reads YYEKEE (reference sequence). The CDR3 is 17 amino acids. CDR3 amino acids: CASSPGAAGEDKNIQYF. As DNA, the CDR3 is TGTGCCAGCAGCCCGGGGGCCGCAGGGGAAGACAAAAACATTCAGTACTTC.

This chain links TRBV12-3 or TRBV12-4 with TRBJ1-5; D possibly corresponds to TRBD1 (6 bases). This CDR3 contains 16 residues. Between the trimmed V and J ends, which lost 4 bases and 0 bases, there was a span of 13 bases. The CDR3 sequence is CASSSSRGASNQPQHF. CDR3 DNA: TGTGCCAGCAGTTCCAGCCGGGGGGCTAGCAATCAGCCCCAGCATTTT.

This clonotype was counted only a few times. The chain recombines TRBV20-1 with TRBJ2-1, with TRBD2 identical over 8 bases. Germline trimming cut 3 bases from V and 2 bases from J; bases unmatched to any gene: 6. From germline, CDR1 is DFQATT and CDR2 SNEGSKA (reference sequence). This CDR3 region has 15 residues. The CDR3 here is CSARSSGDPYNEQFF. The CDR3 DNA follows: TGCAGTGCTAGGAGTAGCGGGGACCCCTACAATGAGCAGTTCTTC.

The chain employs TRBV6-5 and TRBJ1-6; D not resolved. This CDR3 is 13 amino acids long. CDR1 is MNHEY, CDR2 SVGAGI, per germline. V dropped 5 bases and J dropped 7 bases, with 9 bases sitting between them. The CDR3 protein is CASSPLWNSPLHF. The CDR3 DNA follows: TGTGCCAGCAGTCCACTATGGAATTCACCCCTCCACTTT.

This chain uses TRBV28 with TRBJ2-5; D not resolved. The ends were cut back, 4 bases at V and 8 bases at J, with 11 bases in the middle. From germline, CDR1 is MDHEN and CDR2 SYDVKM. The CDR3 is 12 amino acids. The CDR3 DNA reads TGTGCCAGCAGTTACGGACGGGCCACCCAGTACTTC. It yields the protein CASSYGRATQYF.

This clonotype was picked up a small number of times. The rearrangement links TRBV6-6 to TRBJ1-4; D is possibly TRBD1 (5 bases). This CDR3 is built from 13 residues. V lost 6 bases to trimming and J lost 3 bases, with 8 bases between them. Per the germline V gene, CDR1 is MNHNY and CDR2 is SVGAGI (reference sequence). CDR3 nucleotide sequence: TGTGCCAGCAGGGGGGAGCCTAATGAAAAACTGTTTTTT. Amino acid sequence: CASRGEPNEKLFF.

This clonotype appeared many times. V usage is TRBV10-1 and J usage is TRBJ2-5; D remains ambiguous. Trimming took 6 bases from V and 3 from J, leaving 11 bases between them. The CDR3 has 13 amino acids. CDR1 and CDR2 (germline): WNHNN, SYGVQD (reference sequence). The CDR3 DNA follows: TGCGCCAGCAGCCCGGGTATGAAAGAGACCCAGTACTTC. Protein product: CASSPGMKETQYF.

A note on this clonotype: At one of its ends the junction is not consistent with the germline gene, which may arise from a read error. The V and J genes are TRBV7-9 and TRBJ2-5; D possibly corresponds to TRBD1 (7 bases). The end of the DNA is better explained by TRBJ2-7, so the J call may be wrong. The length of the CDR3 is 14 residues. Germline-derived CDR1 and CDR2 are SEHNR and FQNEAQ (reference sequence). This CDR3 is CANSLRDSAYEQYF. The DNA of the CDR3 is TGTGCCAACAGCCTGCGGGACAGCGCCTACGAGCAGTACTTC.

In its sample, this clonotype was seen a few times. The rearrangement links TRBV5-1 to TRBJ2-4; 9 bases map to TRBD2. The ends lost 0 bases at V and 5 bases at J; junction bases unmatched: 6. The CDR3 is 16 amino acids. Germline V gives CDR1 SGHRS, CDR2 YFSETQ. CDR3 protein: CASSLAGGGGENIQYF. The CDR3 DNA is TGCGCCAGCAGCTTGGCTGGTGGCGGGGGGGAAAACATTCAGTACTTC.

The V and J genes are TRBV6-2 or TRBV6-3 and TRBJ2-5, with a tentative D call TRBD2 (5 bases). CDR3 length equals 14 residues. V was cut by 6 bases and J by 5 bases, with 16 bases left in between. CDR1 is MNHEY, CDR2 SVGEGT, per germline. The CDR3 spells CASSPFGRDETQYF. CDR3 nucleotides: TGTGCCAGCAGCCCTTTTGGGAGAGATGAGACCCAGTACTTC.

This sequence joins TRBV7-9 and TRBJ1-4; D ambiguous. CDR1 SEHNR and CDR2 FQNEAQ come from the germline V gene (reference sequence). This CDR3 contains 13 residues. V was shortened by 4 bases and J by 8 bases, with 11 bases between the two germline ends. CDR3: CASSSLLREKLFF. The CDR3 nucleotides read TGTGCCAGCAGCTCTCTGTTGCGCGAAAAACTGTTTTTT.

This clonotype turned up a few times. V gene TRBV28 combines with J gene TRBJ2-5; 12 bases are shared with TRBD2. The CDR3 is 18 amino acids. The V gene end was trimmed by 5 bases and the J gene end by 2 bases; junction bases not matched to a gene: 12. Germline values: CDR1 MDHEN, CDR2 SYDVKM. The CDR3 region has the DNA TGTGCCAGCAGTACCCGGACTAGCGGGGATTCAAGACAAGAGACCCAGTACTTC. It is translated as CASSTRTSGDSRQETQYF. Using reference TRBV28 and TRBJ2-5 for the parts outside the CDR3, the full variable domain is DVKVTQSSRYLVKRTGEKVFLECVQDMDHENMFWYRQDPGLGLRLIYFSYDVKMKEKGDIPEGYSVSREKKERFSLILESASTNQTSMYLCASSTRTSGDSRQETQYFGPGTRLLVL.

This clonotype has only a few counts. CDR3 sequence: CASSPAAAGTQYF. DNA of the CDR3: TGTGCCAGCAGCCCAGCCGCGGCGGGGACCCAGTACTTC. The chain uses TRBV3-1 and TRBJ2-5, with D maybe TRBD2 (5 bases). Between the trimmed V and J ends, which lost 4 bases and 7 bases, there was a span of 13 bases. This CDR3 is built from 13 residues. The germline gives CDR1 LGHDT, CDR2 YNNKEL (reference sequence).

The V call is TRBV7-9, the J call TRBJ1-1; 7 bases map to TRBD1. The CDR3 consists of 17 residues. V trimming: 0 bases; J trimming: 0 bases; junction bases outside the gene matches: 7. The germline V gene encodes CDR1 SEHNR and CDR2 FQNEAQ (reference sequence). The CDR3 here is CASSLAPGTVMNTEAFF. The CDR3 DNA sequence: TGTGCCAGCAGCTTAGCGCCCGGGACAGTCATGAACACTGAAGCTTTCTTT. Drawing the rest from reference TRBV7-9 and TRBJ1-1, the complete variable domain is DTGVSQNPRHKITKRGQNVTFRCDPISEHNRLYWYRQTLGQGPEFLTYFQNEAQLEKSRLLSDRFSAERPKGSFSTLEIQRTEQGDSAMYLCASSLAPGTVMNTEAFFGQGTRLTVV.

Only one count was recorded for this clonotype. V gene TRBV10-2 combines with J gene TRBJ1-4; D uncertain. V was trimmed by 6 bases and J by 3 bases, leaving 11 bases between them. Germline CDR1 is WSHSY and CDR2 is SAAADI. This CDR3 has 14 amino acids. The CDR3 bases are TGCGCCAGCAGATTTGGTACAGCTAATGAAAAACTGTTTTTT. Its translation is CASRFGTANEKLFF.

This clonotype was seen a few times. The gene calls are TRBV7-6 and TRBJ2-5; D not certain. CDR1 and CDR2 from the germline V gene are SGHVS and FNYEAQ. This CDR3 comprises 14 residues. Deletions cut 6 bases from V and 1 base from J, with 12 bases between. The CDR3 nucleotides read TGTGCCAGCAGTTTGACCCCTCTCCAAGAGACCCAGTACTTC. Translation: CASSLTPLQETQYF.

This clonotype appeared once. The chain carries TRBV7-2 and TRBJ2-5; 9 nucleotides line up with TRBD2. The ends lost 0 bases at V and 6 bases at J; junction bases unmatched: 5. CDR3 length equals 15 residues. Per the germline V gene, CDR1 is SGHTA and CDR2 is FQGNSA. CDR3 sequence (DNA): TGTGCCAGCAGCTTAGCTAGCGGGGGTGAAAAGACCCAGTACTTC. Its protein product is CASSLASGGEKTQYF.

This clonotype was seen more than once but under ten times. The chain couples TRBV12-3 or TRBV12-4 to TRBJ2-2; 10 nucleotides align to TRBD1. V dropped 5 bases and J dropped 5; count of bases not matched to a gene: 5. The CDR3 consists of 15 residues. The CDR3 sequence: CASSLRDRGTGELFF. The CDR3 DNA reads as TGTGCCAGCAGTCTTAGGGACAGGGGAACCGGGGAGCTGTTTTTT.

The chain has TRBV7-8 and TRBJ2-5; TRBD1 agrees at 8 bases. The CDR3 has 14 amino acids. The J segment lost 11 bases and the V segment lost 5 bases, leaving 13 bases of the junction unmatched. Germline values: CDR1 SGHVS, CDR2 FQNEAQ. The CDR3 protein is CASSDRGPSGEQYF. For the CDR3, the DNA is TGTGCCAGCAGCGACAGGGGTCCCTCCGGGGAGCAGTACTTC. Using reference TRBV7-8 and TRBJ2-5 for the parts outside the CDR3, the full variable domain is GAGVSQSPRYKVAKRGQDVALRCDPISGHVSLFWYQQALGQGPEFLTYFQNEAQLDKSGLPSDRFFAERPEGSVSTLKIQRTQQEDSAVYLCASSDRGPSGEQYFGPGTRLLVL.

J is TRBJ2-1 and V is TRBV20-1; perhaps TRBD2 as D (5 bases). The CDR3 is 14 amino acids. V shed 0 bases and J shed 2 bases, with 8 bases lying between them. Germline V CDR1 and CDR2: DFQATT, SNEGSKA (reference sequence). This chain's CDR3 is CSARDSGAYNEQFF. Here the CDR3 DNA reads TGCAGTGCTAGAGATTCCGGGGCCTACAATGAGCAGTTCTTC.

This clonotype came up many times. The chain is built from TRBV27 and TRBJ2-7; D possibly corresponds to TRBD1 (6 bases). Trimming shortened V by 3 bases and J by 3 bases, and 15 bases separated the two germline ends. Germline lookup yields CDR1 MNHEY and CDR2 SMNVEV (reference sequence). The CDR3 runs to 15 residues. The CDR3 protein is CASSLPGARVYEQYF. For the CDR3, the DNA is TGTGCCAGCAGTTTGCCAGGGGCAAGGGTCTACGAGCAGTACTTC.

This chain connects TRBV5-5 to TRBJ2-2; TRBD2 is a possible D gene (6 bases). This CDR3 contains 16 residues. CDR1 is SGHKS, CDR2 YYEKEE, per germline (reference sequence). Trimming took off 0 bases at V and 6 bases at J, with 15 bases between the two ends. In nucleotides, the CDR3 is TGTGCCAGCAGCTTGGCCTGGCGGGGACGTGCCGGGGAGCTGTTTTTT. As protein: CASSLAWRGRAGELFF.

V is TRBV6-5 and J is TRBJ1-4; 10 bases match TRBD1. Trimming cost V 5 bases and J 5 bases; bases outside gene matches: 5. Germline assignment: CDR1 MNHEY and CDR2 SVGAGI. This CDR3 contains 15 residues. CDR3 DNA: TGTGCCAGCAGTAGGGGGGGACAGGGGAATGAAAAACTGTTTTTT. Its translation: CASSRGGQGNEKLFF.